The T cell receptor (beta chain) described here comes from a study of spatial heterogeneity in lung cancer (dated by TCRdb to about 2019). Turning to the overall study: More beta-chain than alpha-chain transcripts were consistently detected, likely reflecting higher beta-chain transcript abundance. In the raw uncorrected reads, each unique combination of TCR and UMI appeared more than ten times on average. In non-small cell lung cancer, the study quantitatively compared TCR alpha and beta repertoires across several tumor regions, matched nontumor lung, and blood. TCR repertoire features were related to nonsynonymous mutation counts determined by whole-exome sequencing of tumor tissue. Both alpha and beta chains were TCR-sequenced in approximately 220 tumor regions, fewer than 80 matched nontumor lung samples and some 50 PBMC samples obtained at surgery. What the work shows at the level of the full study, not this receptor alone: Additional single-cell paired TCR alpha and beta sequencing was considered necessary to confirm, at a functional level, the hypothesis that regional TCRs recognize regional mutations. Ubiquitous expanded tumor TCRs were found in blood more often at tumor resection than at routine follow-up.

After removal of 5 bases from V and 16 bases from J, the junction retains 11 bases not matched to a gene. Measured from the cysteine to the phenylalanine, the CDR3 is 12 residues long. Kept here is only the CDR3 DNA, which spans 36 bases and is read in frame from base 1. The germline V gene specifies MNHEY as CDR1 and SVGEGT as CDR2. The time point label, read with the paper, signifies: sample taken at primary tumor resection. For TCR sequencing, whole RNA was extracted from tumor and nontumor lung tissue, or from cryopreserved PBMC samples, and no cell sorting was done. Donors were 72 patients with early-stage, untreated non-small cell lung cancer from the lung TRACERx cohort. Only patients with enough RNA available from two or more tumor regions were chosen for TCR sequencing. This clonotype showed up many times. The target of this receptor is not known. Base qualities are missing; no much larger clone stands one base away.

The protocol used for the library was 5' RACE. Reads for this sample came from a NextSeq 500. In the TCR library protocol, a unique molecular identifier was attached to each TCR cDNA molecule so that PCR and sequencing errors could be corrected. The paper's processing steps were these. Decombinator tools were used for TCR identification, UMI-based error correction and CDR3 extraction. Expanded TCRs were defined as those above a frequency of 2 per 1,000, corresponding to the top 1% of the tumor frequency distribution. Renyi diversity was calculated using the R vegan package after each repertoire was subsampled 100 times to 5,000 TCRs. CDR3 similarity networks were constructed using string-kernel similarity of amino acid triplets, with links drawn between CDR3s whose pairwise similarity was above 0.82. TCRdb reprocessing: public reads trimmed at Q25 with fastp, clones called with MiXCR, in-frame beta chains kept. Rows with one shared CDR3 protein collapse into an entry with the most common genes and DNA. The V and J calls reflect TCRdb's pipeline rather than the authors' work. Recorded for this sample are some 47,000 distinct CDR3 sequences; less than 8.5% of them occurred a single time. The top ten clones comprise 10% to 15% of the sample.

The sequences come from PBMCs, collected at surgery. This receptor was taken from a female donor with early-stage non-small cell lung cancer. The chain is made from TRBV6-2 or TRBV6-3 and TRBJ2-1; the central 7 bases match TRBD1. The DNA sequence is TGTGCCAGCAGTACCGGGACAGTTTCACCCTTCTTC. Its product reads: CASSTGTVSPFF.